This TCR beta chain was retrieved from a study of blood T cells in healthy people across ages. Whole-study context: There was about one barcoded beta molecule captured by template switching per two T cells.

A sample-barcoded 5' primer and a J-beta primer mix were used in a second PCR of about 7 to 12 cycles. With 12 random nucleotides, a template-switch adaptor tagged each individual cDNA molecule. One entry per CDR3 protein, called by TCRdb with MiXCR from the 5' RACE reads. The data show approximately 800,000 distinct CDR3 sequences, more than 35% seen once. Germline loops: CDR1 SGHRS, CDR2 YFSETQ. Trimming took 4 bases from V and 0 from J; bases not matched to a gene: 4. The length of the CDR3 is 15 residues. Study results and caveats: There were more naive CD4+ cells and higher diversity in long-lived donors than in aged donors. Across the age range, TCR beta diversity per million T cells fell in a roughly linear way.

As for this clonotype: Its antigen remains unknown.

This chain links TRBV5-1 with TRBJ1-1; the match to TRBD1 covers 9 bases. The sequence was obtained from a man of 80 years or more in good health. Sequenced sample: blood. CDR3 sequence: CASSEYRGLNTEAFF. DNA for the CDR3: TGCGCCAGCAGCGAGTACAGGGGGCTGAACACTGAAGCTTTCTTT. The whole variable domain, remainder taken from reference TRBV5-1 and TRBJ1-1, is KAGVTQTPRYLIKTRGQQVTLSCSPISGHRSVSWYQQTPGQGLQFLFEYFSETQRNKGNFPGRFSGRQFSNSRSEMNVSTLELGDSALYLCASSEYRGLNTEAFFGQGTRLTVV.